This T cell receptor beta chain originates from a study of identifying expanded T cells in peripheral blood. Assay: immunoSEQ multiplex PCR; the TCRdb copy retains only in-frame clones and omits some. The repertoire holds over 80,000 clones, with 75% to 90% as singletons. This clone showed up just a few times. The CDR3 totals 17 residues. CDR1 and CDR2 from the germline V gene are SGHTA and FQGTGA. Deletions cut 1 base from V and 0 bases from J, with 10 bases between. V and J are TRBV7-3 and TRBJ2-6; D is uncertain. The TCR originated in a person between 18 and 75 years old in good health. Sequencing was done on a sample of blood. DNA of the CDR3: TGTGCCAGCAGCTTAAAGGGCGGTACCTCTGGGGCCAACGTCCTGACTTTC. Encoded protein: CASSLKGGTSGANVLTF.